The 20 T cell receptor beta chains listed next were all sequenced from one sample in a study of T-cell memory formation after mild COVID-19. MiXCR was run by TCRdb on the 5' RACE reads, yielding one entry per CDR3 protein. Found here are over 400,000 distinct CDR3 sequences, less than 25% of them singletons; the top ten hold around 13%. Specimen: PBMCs or a T cell subset sorted from them (not recorded which). The source is an adult woman who had mild COVID-19 (a few samples of this study predate the infection). Cell type and time point are not known.

This clonotype came up a few times. The rearrangement joins TRBV9 to TRBJ2-3, with 14 nucleotides matching TRBD2. Germline CDR1 and CDR2: SGDLS and YYNGEE. The CDR3 runs to 18 residues. Germline trimming cut 1 base from V and 5 bases from J; bases unmatched to any gene: 9. The CDR3 nucleotides are TGTGCCAGCAGCGTACAGAGTAGAGGGACTAGCGGGGGAGATACGCAGTATTTT. Translation gives CASSVQSRGTSGGDTQYF.

CDR3 residues: CASSLGGGVFQETQYF. CDR3 sequence (DNA): TGTGCCAGCAGCTTAGGAGGGGGGGTCTTCCAAGAGACCCAGTACTTC. The chain joins TRBV7-6 to TRBJ2-5; D possibly corresponds to TRBD2 (7 bases). The ends were cut back, 1 base at V and 1 base at J, with 13 bases in the middle. Germline V CDR1 and CDR2: SGHVS, FNYEAQ. This CDR3 is built from 16 residues.

This chain uses TRBV12-3 or TRBV12-4 with TRBJ2-5; TRBD2 matches at 7 bases. V lost 6 bases, J lost 1 base, and 2 bases stayed unmatched. This CDR3 is 13 amino acids long. CDR3 in DNA: TGTGCCAGCAGGACTAGCCCCCAAGAGACCCAGTACTTC. Translation: CASRTSPQETQYF.

This clonotype was counted at least ten times. The chain uses TRBV5-1 and TRBJ2-5, with 7 bases that match TRBD2. Trimming took 3 bases from V and 0 from J; bases not matched to a gene: 5. Germline CDR1 is SGHRS and CDR2 is YFSETQ. There are 15 residues in the CDR3. The CDR3 DNA sequence: TGCGCCAGCAGCTCCGGGGGGACCTACCAAGAGACCCAGTACTTC. This translates into CASSSGGTYQETQYF.

This chain uses TRBV7-3 with TRBJ2-6, with 9 bases that match TRBD1. Germline CDR1 SGHTA, CDR2 FQGTGA. This CDR3 spans 19 amino acids. Trimming took 5 bases from V and 0 from J; bases not matched to a gene: 11. The CDR3 DNA sequence: TGTGCCAGCAGCCAAGGGTGGGGGACAGGGCACTCTGGGGCCAACGTCCTGACTTTC. Its protein product is CASSQGWGTGHSGANVLTF.

The sample holds a few counts of this clonotype. The chain is built from TRBV9 and TRBJ2-5, with D possibly TRBD1 on 6 matching bases. Between the trimmed V and J ends, which lost 2 bases and 2 bases, there was a span of 16 bases. Per germline, CDR1 SGDLS and CDR2 YYNGEE. CDR3 length: 16 amino acids. CDR3 in DNA: TGTGCCAGCAGCGTCCGGGACAATTACCCTCAAGAGACCCAGTACTTC. Translating it yields CASSVRDNYPQETQYF.

This clonotype came up a few times. The chain uses TRBV5-1 and TRBJ2-1; D might be TRBD2 (5 bases). The CDR3 runs to 11 residues. The germline CDR1 and CDR2 sequences are SGHRS and YFSETQ. Between the trimmed V and J ends, which lost 4 bases and 10 bases, there was a span of 9 bases. The CDR3 is CASSPGLEQFF. The DNA for the CDR3 is TGCGCCAGCAGCCCAGGACTCGAGCAGTTCTTC.

Ten or more counts support this clonotype. J is TRBJ2-3 and V is TRBV3-1; D possibly corresponds to TRBD2 (5 bases). The V gene's germline CDR1 is LGHDT and CDR2 YNNKEL (reference sequence). The CDR3 spans 15 residues. Trimming took 0 bases from V and 5 from J, leaving 12 bases between them. The CDR3, as DNA: TGTGCCAGCAGCCAAGATTTTGGACTTCAAGATACGCAGTATTTT. Amino acids: CASSQDFGLQDTQYF.

The chain carries TRBV29-1 and TRBJ1-1; D call uncertain. Trimming removed 6 bases at V and 1 base at J, with 6 bases between. The germline V gene encodes CDR1 SQVTM and CDR2 ANQGSEA. The length of the CDR3 is 11 residues. The CDR3 spells CSVAKNTEAFF. In DNA form, the CDR3 reads TGCAGCGTCGCCAAGAACACTGAAGCTTTCTTT.

The chain links TRBV18 to TRBJ2-2; TRBD1 agrees at 9 bases. CDR3 size: 17 residues. CDR1 is KGHSH and CDR2 is LQKENI in the germline V gene. J lost 4 bases, V lost 3 bases, and 9 bases had no gene match. The CDR3 region is CASSPPIGTGTTGELFF. DNA for the CDR3: TGTGCCAGCTCACCTCCTATCGGGACAGGGACCACCGGGGAGCTGTTTTTT.

This chain connects TRBV29-1 to TRBJ2-7; D unclear. Trimming took 4 bases from V and 2 from J, leaving 6 bases between them. This CDR3 region has 11 residues. Germline CDR1 reads SQVTM; CDR2 reads ANQGSEA. CDR3 protein: CSVGQAYEQYF. For the CDR3, the DNA is TGCAGCGTTGGACAAGCCTACGAGCAGTACTTC.

The chain uses TRBV7-2 and TRBJ2-3, with 8 bases lining up with TRBD2. Germline V lookup: CDR1 SGHTA, CDR2 FQGNSA. Trimming cost V 5 bases and J 5 bases; bases outside gene matches: 6. The CDR3 contains 14 residues. CDR3: CASSPGGPVDTQYF. The CDR3 DNA follows: TGTGCCAGCAGCCCGGGGGGGCCCGTAGATACGCAGTATTTT. Together with reference TRBV7-2 and TRBJ2-3, the CDR3 gives the full variable domain: GAGVSQSPSNKVTEKGKDVELRCDPISGHTALYWYRQSLGQGLEFLIYFQGNSAPDKSGLPSDRFSAERTGGSVSTLTIQRTQQEDSAVYLCASSPGGPVDTQYFGPGTRLTVL.

In this sample, this clonotype turned up once. The chain combines TRBV7-9 with TRBJ1-1; 7 bases align to TRBD1. The CDR3 has 12 amino acids. Germline V gene data show CDR1 as SEHNR and CDR2 as FQNEAQ (reference sequence). V lost 5 bases and J lost 8; bases outside the gene matches: 5. CDR3 loop: CASSIQGTEAFF. The CDR3 coding sequence is TGTGCCAGCAGCATACAGGGGACGGAAGCTTTCTTT.

The CDR3 loop reads CSASPGGRTEAFF. The CDR3 coding sequence is TGCAGTGCTAGCCCAGGGGGAAGGACTGAAGCTTTCTTT. The rearrangement links TRBV20-1 to TRBJ1-1; 7 bases line up with TRBD1. The CDR3 spans 13 residues. CDR1 and CDR2 from the germline V gene are DFQATT and SNEGSKA (reference sequence). The V gene end was trimmed by 3 bases and the J gene end by 5 bases; junction bases not matched to a gene: 6.

This clonotype was detected once. The chain recombines TRBV7-9 with TRBJ2-4, with D tentatively TRBD2 (6 bases). The germline V gene encodes CDR1 SEHNR and CDR2 FQNEAQ (reference sequence). CDR3 size: 17 residues. V dropped 3 bases and J dropped 0 bases, with 15 bases sitting between them. The CDR3 region has the DNA TGTGCCAGCAGCTTCTCGGACGGGGGACTAGCCAAAAACATTCAGTACTTC. This codes for CASSFSDGGLAKNIQYF.

This sequence joins TRBV6-5 and TRBJ2-1; 7 bases align to TRBD1. V lost 6 bases, J lost 2 bases, and 7 bases stayed unmatched. The CDR3 is 15 residues long. Germline-derived CDR1 and CDR2 are MNHEY and SVGAGI. The CDR3 region is CASRPDRAAYNEQFF. The CDR3 DNA sequence: TGTGCCAGCAGACCCGACAGGGCGGCCTACAATGAGCAGTTCTTC.

This clonotype has just a few counts. This chain joins TRBV5-6 and TRBJ2-1; D is unclear. Germline CDR1 is SGHDT and CDR2 is YYEEEE. V was trimmed by 4 bases and J by 8 bases, leaving 13 bases between them. This CDR3 has 13 residues. CDR3 in DNA: TGTGCCAGCAGCGCCTTTAGTGAGGATGAGCAGTTCTTC. Translation: CASSAFSEDEQFF.

This clonotype was seen a handful of times. The gene calls are TRBV12-5 and TRBJ2-1, with TRBD2 identical over 9 bases. Germline V gene lookup returns CDR1 LGHNT and CDR2 FRNRAP. The CDR3 spans 16 residues. V lost 5 bases and J lost 7; bases outside the gene matches: 12. This CDR3 reads CASGEAGLANWNEQFF. For the CDR3, the DNA is TGTGCTAGTGGTGAAGCCGGACTAGCGAATTGGAATGAGCAGTTCTTC. Full variable domain (rest looked up from reference TRBV12-5 and TRBJ2-1): DARVTQTPRHKVTEMGQEVTMRCQPILGHNTVFWYRQTMMQGLELLAYFRNRAPLDDSGMPKDRFSAEMPDATLATLKIQPSEPRDSAVYFCASGEAGLANWNEQFFGPGTRLTVL.

About this clonotype: An end of the junction differs from the germline gene, which may be a read error. This chain links TRBV12-3 or TRBV12-4 with TRBJ2-1; 11 nucleotides match TRBD2. The CDR3 contains 15 residues. This CDR3 reads CASSVAGGPHNEQFF. CDR3 DNA: TGTGCCAGCAGTGTAGCGGGGGGGCCCCACAATGAGCAGTTCTTC.

The J gene is TRBJ2-3, the V gene TRBV7-8; 8 nucleotides agree with TRBD2. With 5 bases clipped from V and 3 bases from J, the junction kept 10 bases outside the gene matches. This CDR3 comprises 16 residues. CDR1 and CDR2 (germline): SGHVS, FQNEAQ. CDR3 loop: CASSPPRGGGTDTQYF. As DNA, the CDR3 is TGTGCCAGCAGCCCCCCCCGGGGGGGAGGGACAGATACGCAGTATTTT.